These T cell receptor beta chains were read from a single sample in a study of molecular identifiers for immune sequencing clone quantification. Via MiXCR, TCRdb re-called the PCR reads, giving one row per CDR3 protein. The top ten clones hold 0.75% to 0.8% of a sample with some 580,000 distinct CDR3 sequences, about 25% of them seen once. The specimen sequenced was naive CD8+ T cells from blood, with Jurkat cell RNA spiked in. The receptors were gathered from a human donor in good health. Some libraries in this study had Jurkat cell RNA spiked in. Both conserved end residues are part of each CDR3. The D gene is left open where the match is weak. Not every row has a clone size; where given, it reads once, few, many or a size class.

TGTGCCAGCAGCTCCGGACAGGAGAACACTGAAGCTTTCTTT CASSSGQENTEAFF TRBV7-3 TRBD1 few TRBJ1-1
TGTGCCAGCAGCACAGGGGTAGGGCAAGAGACCCAGTACTTC CASSTGVGQETQYF TRBV7-9 TRBD1 many TRBJ2-5
TGTGCCAGCAGTGGAGGGAATGAAGCTTTCTTT CASSGGNEAFF TRBV16 NA many TRBJ1-1
TGCGCCAGCAGCCAACAACTAGCGGGGGGATACACCGGGGAGCTGTTTTTT CASSQQLAGGYTGELFF TRBV4-3 TRBD2 NA TRBJ2-2
TGTGCCAGCTCACTCGAGACAGTCAACACCGGGGAGCTGTTTTTT CASSLETVNTGELFF TRBV18 NA many TRBJ2-2
TGCGCCAGCAGCCAAGATAGCGGGATCATAGATACGCAGTATTTT CASSQDSGIIDTQYF TRBV4-3 TRBD2 many TRBJ2-3
TGCAGCGTTGCGGACAGGGTCAGTGGGTATTTT CSVADRVSGYF TRBV29-1 TRBD1 many TRBJ2-3
TGTGCCTGGAGTTGGCCTCCGGGACTAGCTGGGTACGAGCAGTACTTC CAWSWPPGLAGYEQYF TRBV30 TRBD2 NA TRBJ2-7
TGTGCCAGCAGCTTAGGCTGGAACACCGGGGAGCTGTTTTTT CASSLGWNTGELFF TRBV7-9 NA many TRBJ2-2
TGTGCCAGCAAGGGACAGGGAACCGGGGAGCTGTTTTTT CASKGQGTGELFF TRBV7-9 TRBD1 NA TRBJ2-2
TGCGCCAGCAGCCAAGATTCTAGCGGGGGAAGCACAGATACGCAGTATTTT CASSQDSSGGSTDTQYF TRBV4-1 TRBD2 NA TRBJ2-3
TGTGCCAGCAGCGCAACCACCGGGGAGCTGTTTTTT CASSATTGELFF TRBV11-2 NA few TRBJ2-2
TGCAGCGCTTGGACAGGTTCGGGCACTGAAGCTTTCTTT CSAWTGSGTEAFF TRBV29-1 TRBD1 many TRBJ1-1
TGTGCCAGCAGCACTCAGTCCTACGAGCAGTACTTC CASSTQSYEQYF TRBV7-9 NA NA TRBJ2-7
TGCGCCATCAGCCAAGACGACAGGGGGGAAGACAATGAGCAGTTCTTC CAISQDDRGEDNEQFF TRBV4-3 TRBD1 few TRBJ2-1
TGTGCCAGCAGTGACGTGCCGGGACACAACACCGGGGAGCTGTTTTTT CASSDVPGHNTGELFF TRBV6-2/TRBV6-3 NA many TRBJ2-2
TGTGCCAGCAGTTACGGCGAGAGGGATTACACAGATACGCAGTATTTT CASSYGERDYTDTQYF TRBV6-2/TRBV6-3 NA many TRBJ2-3
TGTGCCAGCAGCTTAGCGGTAGCGGGGGGGCCGGATACGCAGTATTTT CASSLAVAGGPDTQYF TRBV7-2 TRBD2 many TRBJ2-3
TGTGCCAGCAGACCCCCGGGACAGGGGGCTCTCACTGAAGCTTTCTTT CASRPPGQGALTEAFF TRBV6-5 TRBD1 many TRBJ1-1
TGTGCCAGCAGCCTCTTTGGCGAATACCAGGACGAGCAGTACTTC CASSLFGEYQDEQYF TRBV14 NA NA TRBJ2-7
TGTGCCAGCAGCTCATACGGGACAACGAACACCGGGGAGCTGTTTTTT CASSSYGTTNTGELFF TRBV11-2 NA few TRBJ2-2
TGTGCCAGCAGTTATCCCGCTGGCTCCTACAATGAGCAGTTCTTC CASSYPAGSYNEQFF TRBV6-2/TRBV6-3 NA few TRBJ2-1
TGTGCCAGTACCCCCGGGCACGGGGCCCAGTACTTC CASTPGHGAQYF TRBV19 NA few TRBJ2-5
TGTGCCAGCAGCACCGAGGACAACTACTACGAGCAGTACTTC CASSTEDNYYEQYF TRBV3-1 NA NA TRBJ2-7
TGTGCTAGTGGTTTGACCTCCGGGACAGGTTTCTACAATGAGCAGTTCTTC CASGLTSGTGFYNEQFF TRBV12-5 TRBD1 few TRBJ2-1
TGTGCCAGCAGTGATCACACCTCAGATACGCAGTATTTT CASSDHTSDTQYF TRBV25-1 NA NA TRBJ2-3
TGTGCCAGCAGTACCTTAGCCGGGGAGCTGTTTTTT CASSTLAGELFF TRBV27 NA few TRBJ2-2
TGTGCCAGCAGCCCCCGGAATACGCAGTATTTT CASSPRNTQYF TRBV9 NA many TRBJ2-3
TGTGCCAGTAGTATATCCCTTCCGAACACTGAAGCTTTCTTT CASSISLPNTEAFF TRBV19 NA few TRBJ1-1
TGTGCCAGTGGTATGAGGAGTCAGGGGTACAACGAGCAGTACTTC CASGMRSQGYNEQYF TRBV19 NA NA TRBJ2-7
TGTGCCAGCAGCGACACTAGCGGGAGCTCCTACAATGAGCAGTTCTTC CASSDTSGSSYNEQFF TRBV6-5 TRBD2 NA TRBJ2-1
TGCAGTGCTAACGAAGGGGGAGGCCCCTTACATTCACCCCTCCACTTT CSANEGGGPLHSPLHF TRBV20-1 NA NA TRBJ1-6
TGTGCCAGCAGCCATAAAGGGGGCGACATGAACACTGAAGCTTTCTTT CASSHKGGDMNTEAFF TRBV4-2 TRBD1 many TRBJ1-1
TGTGCCAGCGGCTTGGAGGTGACTAGCGGAGATACGCAGTATTTT CASGLEVTSGDTQYF TRBV5-6 TRBD2 few TRBJ2-3
TGTGCCAGCAGTTACCAATCTAGTACCGAGCAGTACTTC CASSYQSSTEQYF TRBV27 NA few TRBJ2-7
TGTGCCAGCAGCTTGCAGGGGCGCTCCTACGAGCAGTACTTC CASSLQGRSYEQYF TRBV5-3 NA few TRBJ2-7
TGTGCCACCCGGTGGGGGGGTACCCACGAGCAGTACTTC CATRWGGTHEQYF TRBV19 TRBD2 few TRBJ2-7
TGCGCCAGCAGCCAAGATTGGGCAGGGGGGTCCAAAAACATTCAGTACTTC CASSQDWAGGSKNIQYF TRBV4-3 NA many TRBJ2-4
TGTGCCAGCAGCTCCGGACAGGGGTACGAGACCCAGTACTTC CASSSGQGYETQYF TRBV7-7 TRBD1 few TRBJ2-5
TGTGCCAGCAGCTGGTCTAAGTACCAAGAGACCCAGTACTTC CASSWSKYQETQYF TRBV7-8 NA many TRBJ2-5
TGTGCCAGCAAACTAGCGCCTTACAATGAGCAGTTCTTC CASKLAPYNEQFF TRBV12-3/TRBV12-4 TRBD2 few TRBJ2-1
TGTGCCAGCAGGACAGAAACTCACGAGCAGTACTTC CASRTETHEQYF TRBV7-9 NA many TRBJ2-7